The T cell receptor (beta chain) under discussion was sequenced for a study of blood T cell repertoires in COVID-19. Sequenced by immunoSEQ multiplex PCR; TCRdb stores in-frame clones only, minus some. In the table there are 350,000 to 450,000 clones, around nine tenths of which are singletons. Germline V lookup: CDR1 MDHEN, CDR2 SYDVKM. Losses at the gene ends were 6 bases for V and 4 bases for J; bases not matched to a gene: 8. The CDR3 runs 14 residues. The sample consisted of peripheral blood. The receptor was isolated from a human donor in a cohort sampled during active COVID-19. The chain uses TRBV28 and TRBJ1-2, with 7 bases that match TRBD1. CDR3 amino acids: CASSTPGQIYGYTF. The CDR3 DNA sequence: TGTGCCAGCAGCACCCCGGGACAGATCTATGGCTACACCTTC.